One and the same sample provided the 26 T cell receptor beta chains below, sequenced in a study of cytomegalovirus exposure and HLA in healthy donors. 13 Jbeta primers and 60 Vbeta primers were used for the PCR. Here immunoSEQ multiplex PCR was the method, and the copy in TCRdb shows in-frame clones only, minus some. The repertoire consists of about 160,000 clones, with 79% occurring once and the leading ten covering roughly 2%. The sequenced sample consisted of PBMCs. The receptors shown here come from a man between 35 and 55 years old in good health and CMV-seronegative.

This sequence joins TRBV10-3 and TRBJ1-2; possible D gene TRBD1, 6 bases. V lost 11 bases, J lost 3 bases, and 16 bases lay in between. The CDR3 is 13 amino acids. The germline gives CDR1 ENHRY, CDR2 SYGVKD. CDR3 bases: TGTGCCTCCTCCGGCAGGGGAGACTATGGCTACACCTTC. It is translated as CASSGRGDYGYTF.

This rearrangement joins TRBV7-9 to TRBJ2-3, with 7 bases lining up with TRBD2. The CDR3 is 13 residues long. Germline loops: CDR1 SEHNR, CDR2 FQNEAQ (reference sequence). V lost 5 bases, J lost 10 bases, and 9 bases stayed unmatched. The CDR3 loop is CASSPGRGVAQYF. The CDR3 DNA reads TGTGCCAGCAGCCCCGGACGGGGGGTCGCGCAGTATTTT.

The chain has TRBV27 and TRBJ2-3; D remains ambiguous. The germline V gene encodes CDR1 MNHEY and CDR2 SMNVEV (reference sequence). The CDR3 consists of 16 residues. The V end lost 8 bases, the J end lost 0 bases, and 18 bases lay between the germline ends. The CDR3 here is CASQPMRGISTDTQYF. The CDR3 DNA sequence: TGTGCCAGCCAACCAATGCGAGGAATAAGCACAGATACGCAGTATTTT.

The chain links TRBV29-1 to TRBJ2-1, with TRBD2 matching over 7 bases. V lost 7 bases to trimming and J lost 5 bases; unmatched junction nucleotides: 8. The CDR3 spans 13 residues. In germline, CDR1 is SQVTM, CDR2 ANQGSEA. The CDR3, as DNA: TGCAGCGCACGAAAAGGGAGGGACAATGAGCAGTTCTTC. Translation: CSARKGRDNEQFF.

The chain links TRBV30 to TRBJ1-2, with 8 bases aligning to TRBD1. Germline V CDR1 and CDR2: GTSNPN, SVGIG (reference sequence). V was pared by 7 bases and J by 8 bases, with 9 bases of the junction left unmatched. This CDR3 region has 12 residues. CDR3 loop: CAYVTGARGYTF. In DNA, the CDR3 is TGTGCCTACGTGACAGGGGCACGAGGCTACACCTTC.

The chain recombines TRBV7-2 with TRBJ2-1, with a possible D match to TRBD2 (5 bases). In germline, CDR1 is SGHTA, CDR2 FQGNSA. V lost 2 bases and J lost 0, with 14 bases in between. The CDR3 is 17 amino acids. CDR3: CASSLNGRGSSYNEQFF. Written as DNA, the CDR3 is TGTGCCAGCAGCTTAAACGGAAGAGGGAGCTCCTACAATGAGCAGTTCTTC.

This rearrangement joins TRBV4-1 to TRBJ2-1; no firm D call. The CDR3 covers 15 residues. The V gene lost 5 bases and the J gene lost 0 bases, with 11 bases spanning the gap. Germline CDR1 reads MGHRA; CDR2 reads YSYEKL. The chain's CDR3 is CASSLYFPSYNEQFF. The CDR3 DNA is TGCGCCAGCAGCTTATACTTCCCCTCCTACAATGAGCAGTTCTTC.

The chain links TRBV25-1 to TRBJ1-2; D is possibly TRBD1 (5 bases). This CDR3 spans 16 amino acids. From germline, CDR1 is MGHDK and CDR2 SYGVNS. Trimming shortened V by 2 bases and J by 5 bases, and 18 bases separated the two germline ends. The CDR3 region has the DNA TGTGCCAGCAGTGAACGAAATATTGTAGGGGATTATGGCTACACCTTC. It specifies CASSERNIVGDYGYTF.

The rearrangement uses TRBV5-1 and TRBJ2-3, with 8 bases aligning to TRBD1. The CDR3 has 13 amino acids. Germline V gene lookup returns CDR1 SGHRS and CDR2 YFSETQ. J gave up 5 bases and V 6 bases, and 5 bases lay outside the gene matches. CDR3 bases: TGCGCCAGCACGCAGGGGGCACAAGATACGCAGTATTTT. It specifies CASTQGAQDTQYF.

The chain carries TRBV7-2 and TRBJ2-7, with D unresolved. V was pared by 4 bases and J by 2 bases, with 12 bases between. CDR1 and CDR2 from the germline V gene are SGHTA and FQGNSA. The CDR3 runs to 14 residues. The CDR3 loop is CASSSTNGPYEQYF. DNA for the CDR3: TGTGCCAGCAGCTCCACTAACGGCCCCTACGAGCAGTACTTC. The full variable domain, its missing parts supplied by reference TRBV7-2 and TRBJ2-7, is GAGVSQSPSNKVTEKGKDVELRCDPISGHTALYWYRQSLGQGLEFLIYFQGNSAPDKSGLPSDRFSAERTGGSVSTLTIQRTQQEDSAVYLCASSSTNGPYEQYFGPGTRLTVT.

J is TRBJ2-5 and V is TRBV4-2, with D possibly TRBD1 on 6 matching bases. The better agreement between TRBJ2-7 and the DNA end casts doubt on the J call. The CDR3 length is 14 residues. CDR1 is LGHNA and CDR2 is YNFKEQ in the germline V gene. In nucleotides, the CDR3 is TGTGCCAGCAGCCAAGAAGCAGGGGTCTACGAGCAGTACTTC. Its translation: CASSQEAGVYEQYF.

This clone was recorded only once. The chain carries TRBV5-1 and TRBJ2-5; no definite D call. CDR3 length equals 16 residues. V was pared by 4 bases and J by 4 bases, with 20 bases between. Germline loops: CDR1 SGHRS, CDR2 YFSETQ. The CDR3 DNA follows: TGCGCCAGCAGCCCCGGCCTCCTGAGGCCCTCAGAGACCCAGTACTTC. Translating gives CASSPGLLRPSETQYF.

The chain links TRBV4-2 to TRBJ2-7, with no clear D. CDR1 and CDR2 from the germline V gene are LGHNA and YNFKEQ. V was pared by 4 bases and J by 3 bases, with 13 bases between. The CDR3 runs to 14 residues. CDR3 DNA: TGTGCCAGCAGCCCTTCCGACACGTTCTACGAGCAGTACTTC. This encodes CASSPSDTFYEQYF.

This clone was counted only a few times. The rearrangement uses TRBV9 and TRBJ2-1; TRBD2 matches 9 bases. V trimming: 0 bases; J trimming: 9 bases; junction bases outside the gene matches: 7. Germline V gene sequence: CDR1 SGDLS, CDR2 YYNGEE. There are 15 residues in the CDR3. CDR3 sequence: CASSVEGISGGEQFF. In nucleotides, the CDR3 is TGTGCCAGCAGCGTAGAAGGGATTAGCGGGGGTGAGCAGTTCTTC.

The chain carries TRBV6-5 and TRBJ2-2, with unresolved D. The CDR3 spans 15 residues. The V and J ends lost 4 bases and 2 bases respectively, with 11 bases between them. Germline V gene data show CDR1 as MNHEY and CDR2 as SVGAGI. The CDR3 DNA follows: TGTGCCAGCAGTTTAGTCCGCCTCAACACCGGGGAGCTGTTTTTT. It codes for CASSLVRLNTGELFF.

The rearrangement joins TRBV19 to TRBJ2-1; tentative D call: TRBD2 (6 bases). Trimming left V 3 bases short and J 6 bases short, with 15 bases between. The germline V gene encodes CDR1 LNHDA and CDR2 SQIVND (reference sequence). The CDR3 has 15 amino acids. The CDR3: CASSMPSVSANEQFF. The CDR3 DNA sequence: TGTGCCAGTAGTATGCCTAGCGTGTCAGCCAATGAGCAGTTCTTC.

The chain has TRBV21-1 and TRBJ1-6; no check of the table's D call, TRBD1, against the DNA was made. TRBV21-1 corresponds to a pseudogene. This CDR3 region has 13 residues. The CDR3 DNA sequence: TGTGCCAGCAGCACCCACACAAATTCACCCCTCCACTTT. Amino acid sequence: CASSTHTNSPLHF.

This chain joins TRBV19 and TRBJ2-7; 13 bases line up with TRBD2. The length of the CDR3 is 16 residues. Germline V gene sequence: CDR1 LNHDA, CDR2 SQIVND (reference sequence). Trimming at V came to 5 bases and at J to 0 bases, leaving 4 bases not matched to a gene. This CDR3 reads CASSSWTSGSSYEQYF. As DNA, the CDR3 is TGTGCCAGTAGTTCCTGGACTAGCGGGAGCTCCTACGAGCAGTACTTC.

This chain joins TRBV7-2 and TRBJ2-2, with 11 bases fitting TRBD2. This CDR3 has 16 residues. Germline loops: CDR1 SGHTA, CDR2 FQGNSA. J lost 4 bases, V lost 2 bases, and 3 bases had no gene match. CDR3: CASSLRGLAATGELFF. The CDR3 DNA follows: TGTGCCAGCAGCTTACGGGGACTAGCGGCCACCGGGGAGCTGTTTTTT. Variable domain in full (rest from reference TRBV7-2 and TRBJ2-2): GAGVSQSPSNKVTEKGKDVELRCDPISGHTALYWYRQSLGQGLEFLIYFQGNSAPDKSGLPSDRFSAERTGGSVSTLTIQRTQQEDSAVYLCASSLRGLAATGELFFGEGSRLTVL.

This chain links TRBV7-8 with TRBJ1-4; possibly TRBD1 for D (5 bases). V was shortened by 5 bases and J by 4 bases, with 11 bases between the two germline ends. The CDR3 is made up of 14 amino acids. The germline CDR1 and CDR2 sequences are SGHVS and FQNEAQ. The CDR3, as DNA: TGTGCCAGCAGCATTGGGGGGTATAATGAAAAACTGTTTTTT. Protein: CASSIGGYNEKLFF.

V gene TRBV5-1 combines with J gene TRBJ1-2, with D hard to call. Trimming left V 0 bases short and J 11 bases short, with 14 bases between. This CDR3 comprises 13 residues. Germline V gene data show CDR1 as SGHRS and CDR2 as YFSETQ. DNA of the CDR3: TGCGCCAGCAGCTTGGCCAAGGAGGTGGGTTACACCTTC. This gives the protein CASSLAKEVGYTF.

The V gene is TRBV5-5, the J gene TRBJ2-6, with TRBD1 matching over 9 bases. Trimming at V came to 7 bases and at J to 0 bases, leaving 14 bases not matched to a gene. The V gene's germline CDR1 is SGHKS and CDR2 YYEKEE (reference sequence). There are 19 residues in the CDR3. CDR3 coding DNA: TGTGCCAGCTCGCGGTTCAACCGGGACAGGGTCTCTGGGGCCAACGTCCTGACTTTC. As protein: CASSRFNRDRVSGANVLTF.

The V gene is TRBV19, the J gene TRBJ2-2; 7 bases match TRBD2. This CDR3 is built from 16 residues. Per germline, CDR1 LNHDA and CDR2 SQIVND (reference sequence). Losses at the gene ends were 8 bases for V and 4 bases for J; bases not matched to a gene: 13. The CDR3 sequence is CASRGAAGRVTGELFF. The CDR3 nucleotides read TGTGCCAGTCGAGGGGCAGCGGGAAGGGTCACCGGGGAGCTGTTTTTT.

The rearrangement joins TRBV7-8 to TRBJ2-3, with 8 bases that match TRBD1. CDR3 length equals 16 residues. J lost 4 bases, V lost 1 base, and 7 bases had no gene match. CDR1 is SGHVS and CDR2 is FQNEAQ in the germline V gene. CDR3 sequence (DNA): TGTGCCAGCAGCTTAGGGGGCCAGGGGGCCCCAGATACGCAGTATTTT. This gives the protein CASSLGGQGAPDTQYF. The variable domain in full, completed from reference TRBV7-8 and TRBJ2-3, reads GAGVSQSPRYKVAKRGQDVALRCDPISGHVSLFWYQQALGQGPEFLTYFQNEAQLDKSGLPSDRFFAERPEGSVSTLKIQRTQQEDSAVYLCASSLGGQGAPDTQYFGPGTRLTVL.

The rearrangement uses TRBV7-9 and TRBJ2-6, with TRBD1 matching over 7 bases. CDR1 SEHNR and CDR2 FQNEAQ come from the germline V gene (reference sequence). The junction had 13 bases not matched to a gene; V was cut back by 5 bases and J by 0 bases. The CDR3 contains 19 residues. The CDR3 protein is CASSPSPGQRSSGANVLTF. CDR3 coding DNA: TGTGCCAGCAGCCCCAGCCCGGGACAGAGAAGCTCTGGGGCCAACGTCCTGACTTTC.

This clone turned up a few times. The chain joins TRBV19 to TRBJ2-3; D gene uncertain. This CDR3 has 12 amino acids. The V gene's germline CDR1 is LNHDA and CDR2 SQIVND (reference sequence). V was trimmed by 4 bases and J by 3 bases, leaving 5 bases between them. CDR3 residues: CASSTGTDTQYF. CDR3 DNA: TGTGCCAGTAGTACCGGGACAGATACGCAGTATTTT.